This TCR beta chain was found in a study of OX40 agonist ivuxolimab in advanced cancers. The overall study: Prior therapy, whether anti-PD-1, anti-PD-L1 or anti-CTLA-4, was allowed, and 40% had some. Of the patients, three showed partial responses, one with hepatocellular carcinoma and two with cutaneous melanoma. Overall study findings and caveats: A proportion of nonresponders additionally exhibited low normalized T-cell clonal expansion.

The data were produced by immunoSEQ multiplex PCR, yet TCRdb's version contains in-frame clones alone and is incomplete. In the table there are 95,000 to 100,000 clones, less than 95% of which are singletons. This CDR3 has 13 residues. The germline V and J ends were trimmed by 7 bases and 5 bases, with 14 bases remaining between them. Germline V lookup: CDR1 SGHTA, CDR2 FQGNSA. This clone was counted a few times. Its antigen is not known. The sample was CD4+ or CD8+ T cells sorted from blood, taken in a trial of the OX40 agonist ivuxolimab. This rearrangement joins TRBV7-2 to TRBJ2-5; TRBD2 is a possible D gene (5 bases). This receptor was identified in an adult with an advanced solid tumor such as melanoma, head and neck, liver or kidney cancer. CDR3 sequence reads: CASKLGLGETQYF. Written as DNA, the CDR3 is TGTGCCAGCAAACTAGGACTTGGGGAGACCCAGTACTTC.